A single sample is the source of the 22 T cell receptor beta chains below, sequenced in a study of yellow fever vaccine responses in identical twins. From the RT-PCR reads, TCRdb called clonotypes with MiXCR, one entry per CDR3 protein. The table shows 15,000 to 20,000 distinct CDR3 sequences, with approximately 63% occurring only once. The sample was T cells from blood (PBMCs), unsorted or a sorted subset (not recorded which), taken before or after yellow fever vaccination (not recorded which). These receptors were taken from a woman in her late teens or twenties who received the yellow fever vaccine.

The chain employs TRBV7-6 and TRBJ2-1; 12 bases match TRBD2. V lost 0 bases, J lost 1 base, and 7 bases stayed unmatched. Per germline, CDR1 SGHVS and CDR2 FNYEAQ. The CDR3 consists of 19 residues. CDR3 DNA: TGTGCCAGCAGCTTAGCCTTCTCTAGCGGGAGGGTGTCCTACAATGAGCAGTTCTTC. Protein product: CASSLAFSSGRVSYNEQFF.

This chain uses TRBV7-6 with TRBJ1-5, with TRBD1 matching 9 bases. Germline V gene sequence: CDR1 SGHVS, CDR2 FNYEAQ. The CDR3 extends over 16 amino acids. V gave up 4 bases and J gave up 7 bases; unmatched junction bases: 11. The CDR3 coding sequence is TGTGCCAGCAGCTCAGGCGGACAGGGGTCCGAACAGCCCCAGCATTTT. This gives the protein CASSSGGQGSEQPQHF.

Here the CDR3 reads CSASLARNEQFF. The CDR3 coding sequence is TGCAGTGCCTCACTAGCCCGAAATGAGCAGTTCTTC. The chain uses TRBV20-1 and TRBJ2-1; perhaps TRBD2 as D (6 bases). The length of the CDR3 is 12 residues. V was pared by 6 bases and J by 7 bases, with 13 bases between. CDR1 is DFQATT and CDR2 is SNEGSKA in the germline V gene (reference sequence).

This clonotype was found once. The chain couples TRBV5-6 to TRBJ2-3, with TRBD1 as a possible D gene (6 bases). Trimming left V 4 bases short and J 8 bases short, with 8 bases between. This CDR3 has 11 amino acids. Germline V gene data show CDR1 as SGHDT and CDR2 as YYEEEE. CDR3 in amino acids: CASSLGATQYF. The DNA of the CDR3 is TGTGCCAGCAGCCTGGGGGCTACGCAGTATTTT.

This chain connects TRBV3-1 to TRBJ2-2; D possibly uses TRBD1 or TRBD2 (5 bases each). V lost 1 base to trimming and J lost 1 base, with 7 bases between them. Per germline, CDR1 LGHDT and CDR2 YNNKEL (reference sequence). The CDR3 totals 15 residues. The CDR3 DNA reads as TGTGCCAGCAGCCAAGGGGGGAAGAACACCGGGGAGCTGTTTTTT. Encoded protein: CASSQGGKNTGELFF.

The V call is TRBV12-3 or TRBV12-4, the J call TRBJ1-3, with a tentative D call TRBD1 (5 bases). Trimming stripped 6 bases from V and 6 bases from J, with 18 bases between. The CDR3 totals 15 residues. CDR3 loop: CASSPGTPLANTIYF. In DNA form, the CDR3 reads TGTGCCAGCAGCCCAGGGACGCCTCTGGCAAACACCATATATTTT.

This clonotype was detected only a few times. The DNA of the CDR3 is TGTGCCAGCAGCTTCAACCAGGGGTATAGCACTGAAGCTTTCTTT. The encoded protein is CASSFNQGYSTEAFF. This chain joins TRBV11-1 and TRBJ1-1; D perhaps matches TRBD1 (6 bases). Deletions cut 3 bases from V and 4 bases from J, with 15 bases between. CDR1 and CDR2 (germline): SGHAT, FQDESV (reference sequence). CDR3 size: 15 residues.

This clonotype was found a few times. The chain is built from TRBV18 and TRBJ1-3; D possibly corresponds to TRBD1 (6 bases). With 3 bases removed from V and 0 bases from J, the gap between germline ends came to 12 bases. Germline V gene sequence: CDR1 KGHSH, CDR2 LQKENI. CDR3 length: 16 amino acids. The CDR3 DNA follows: TGTGCCAGCTCACCCGGACAGCACCTCTCTGGAAACACCATATATTTT. This encodes CASSPGQHLSGNTIYF.

The chain joins TRBV7-8 to TRBJ1-4; D ambiguous. The CDR3 consists of 13 residues. V lost 5 bases and J lost 5, with 9 bases in between. Germline V CDR1 and CDR2: SGHVS, FQNEAQ. CDR3 loop: CASSRDWNEKLFF. CDR3 in DNA: TGTGCCAGCAGCAGGGATTGGAATGAAAAACTGTTTTTT. The full variable domain, in which reference TRBV7-8 and TRBJ1-4 provide the parts outside the CDR3, is GAGVSQSPRYKVAKRGQDVALRCDPISGHVSLFWYQQALGQGPEFLTYFQNEAQLDKSGLPSDRFFAERPEGSVSTLKIQRTQQEDSAVYLCASSRDWNEKLFFGSGTQLSVL.

This chain links TRBV5-6 with TRBJ2-5, with unresolved D. This CDR3 region has 13 residues. Trimming left V 0 bases short and J 4 bases short, with 7 bases between. Germline V lookup: CDR1 SGHDT, CDR2 YYEEEE. CDR3 coding DNA: TGTGCCAGCAGCTTGGTTTTTCGAGAGACCCAGTACTTC. Translating it yields CASSLVFRETQYF.

Note on this clonotype: The junction departs from the called germline gene at one end, perhaps through a read error. The chain employs TRBV13 and TRBJ2-5; 10 bases are shared with TRBD2. Germline V gene sequence: CDR1 PRHDT, CDR2 FYEKMQ (reference sequence). The CDR3 runs 17 residues. CDR3 in DNA: TGTGCCACCGCCCCACTAGCGGGATCCTTGCGCCAAGAGAACCAGTACTTC. This sequence encodes CATAPLAGSLRQENQYF.

The chain uses TRBV7-4 and TRBJ1-4; D gene unclear. CDR1 is SGHVT and CDR2 is SQSDAQ in the germline V gene. V dropped 2 bases and J dropped 7 bases, with 5 bases sitting between them. This CDR3 is built from 12 residues. CDR3 sequence: CASSLMGEKLFF. CDR3 bases: TGTGCCAGCAGCTTAATGGGTGAAAAACTGTTTTTT.

This clonotype occurred a few times. Here the CDR3 DNA reads TGTGCCACAAGGGGAGGGAACTGGGGCTACACCTTC. Amino acids: CATRGGNWGYTF. V and J are TRBV2 and TRBJ1-2; a weak D match, TRBD1 (5 bases). This CDR3 comprises 12 residues. Germline CDR1 reads SNHLY; CDR2 reads FYNNEI. The V end was cut by 10 bases, the J end by 8 bases, with 17 bases between.

This chain uses TRBV28 with TRBJ1-2; D is ambiguous. The CDR3 runs 13 residues. Germline V gene data show CDR1 as MDHEN and CDR2 as SYDVKM. Trimming left V 2 bases short and J 1 base short, with 5 bases between. The DNA of the CDR3 is TGTGCCAGCAGTTTACCCGTTAACTATGGCTACACCTTC. Translated: CASSLPVNYGYTF.

This clonotype was detected once. V usage is TRBV5-1 and J usage is TRBJ2-5, with 9 bases fitting TRBD1. The CDR3 has 16 residues. The V gene's germline CDR1 is SGHRS and CDR2 YFSETQ. Unmatched junction bases numbered 7, after V lost 0 bases and J lost 4 bases. The CDR3 region is CASSLAFSGQGETQYF. CDR3 nucleotides: TGCGCCAGCAGCTTGGCTTTTTCGGGACAGGGAGAGACCCAGTACTTC.

This chain connects TRBV6-4 to TRBJ1-1; no definite D call. CDR1 is MRHNA, CDR2 SNTAGT, per germline. CDR3 length: 12 residues. V was cut by 0 bases and J by 5 bases, with 4 bases left in between. CDR3 loop: CASSDSETEAFF. The CDR3 nucleotides are TGTGCCAGCAGTGACTCGGAGACTGAAGCTTTCTTT.

For the CDR3, the DNA is TGTGCCAGCAGTTTCTTCCAGGGGGGCCAAGAGACCCAGTACTTC. Protein product: CASSFFQGGQETQYF. The chain links TRBV12-3 or TRBV12-4 to TRBJ2-5; D is perhaps TRBD1 (7 bases). V was cut by 3 bases and J by 1 base, with 12 bases left in between. This CDR3 has 15 residues.

The table lists this clonotype with a count of one. This rearrangement joins TRBV14 to TRBJ2-7; D is uncertain. The CDR3 sequence is 14 residues long. Trimming cost V 4 bases and J 3 bases, with 13 bases left between them. Germline-derived CDR1 and CDR2 are SGHDN and FVKESK. The CDR3 sequence: CASSRVGFLYEQYF. CDR3 nucleotide sequence: TGTGCCAGCAGCCGAGTCGGGTTTCTCTACGAGCAGTACTTC. Full variable domain (remainder filled in from reference TRBV14 and TRBJ2-7): EAGVTQFPSHSVIEKGQTVTLRCDPISGHDNLYWYRRVMGKEIKFLLHFVKESKQDESGMPNNRFLAERTGGTYSTLKVQPAELEDSGVYFCASSRVGFLYEQYFGPGTRLTVT.

This clonotype was seen more than once but under ten times. V is TRBV12-3 or TRBV12-4 and J is TRBJ2-7, with D possibly being TRBD2 (5 bases). The CDR3 is 14 amino acids. Trimming shortened V by 5 bases and J by 3 bases, and 14 bases separated the two germline ends. The CDR3 is CASSLHPSYYEQYF. For the CDR3, the DNA is TGTGCCAGCAGTCTCCACCCTAGCTACTACGAGCAGTACTTC.

The J gene is TRBJ1-6, the V gene TRBV11-3, with no clear D. V lost 0 bases and J lost 7, with 10 bases in between. The CDR3 sequence is 15 residues long. CDR1 is SGHNT, CDR2 YENEEA, per germline. The CDR3 coding sequence is TGTGCCAGCAGCTTAGATCGTGACGGAAATTCACCCCTCCACTTT. Protein: CASSLDRDGNSPLHF.

The CDR3 nucleotides read TGTGCCAGCAGTTTAGGCCGAGGTGGCATCACCTACGAGCAGTACTTC. Translating it yields CASSLGRGGITYEQYF. The V and J genes are TRBV12-3 or TRBV12-4 and TRBJ2-7; D gene unclear. There are 16 residues in the CDR3. The V end was cut by 1 base, the J end by 2 bases, with 15 bases between.

This clonotype came up a few times. V usage is TRBV5-5 and J usage is TRBJ1-1, with D uncertain. Per the germline V gene, CDR1 is SGHKS and CDR2 is YYEKEE (reference sequence). Trimming stripped 0 bases from V and 5 bases from J, with 23 bases between. CDR3 length: 18 residues. CDR3 sequence reads: CASSLELTDGRRYTEAFF. The CDR3 DNA is TGTGCCAGCAGCTTGGAGTTGACGGACGGGCGCCGTTATACTGAAGCTTTCTTT.